The present TCR beta chain was sequenced within a study of shared clonotypes between healthy human individuals (dated by TCRdb to about 2020). Looking at the study overall: The cohort comprised a couple of women and a few men aged 18 to 49 years. Per donor, three plates each were used for CD4 naive and CD4 memory, two for CD8 naive, and one for CD8 memory. The study deeply sequenced blood TCR repertoires of roughly five healthy adults to estimate repertoire size and the extent of clonotype sharing between individuals. To increase sequencing depth and limit assay-specific biases, different laboratories used diverse techniques to prepare libraries and sequence TCR repertoires. Each donor's leukapheresis produced roughly between about 0.85 and 10 billion PBMCs. Overall study results and their limits: Pairwise subsampling led to the expectation that sequencing depth would affect the degree of clonotype sharing among donors. Only blood was sampled, and tissue TCR repertoires likely differ from those in blood. Larger estimated clonotype richness was generally found for naive subsets than for memory subsets. The genetic and exposure-history diversity represented was limited by the small number of donors. Higher generation probabilities were observed for clonotypes shared by all four sorted-subset donors than for non-shared clonotypes. Sharing across a handful of donors was observed for approximately 5% of naive CD4, 3% to 3.5% of naive CD8, 2.3% of memory CD4, and roughly 0.4% of memory CD8 clonotypes. Incomplete sequencing was indicated by rarefaction of sorted-subset datasets, despite the large sequencing depth.

The CDR3 covers 13 residues, taking in both the cysteine and the phenylalanine. Only CDR3 DNA is held: 39 bases, read in frame from base 1. According to the germline V gene, CDR1 reads MDHEN and CDR2 reads SYDVKM. Unmatched junction bases come to 5, with V trimmed by 5 bases and J by 5 bases. CD8 naive samples were CD45RO-negative cells positively selected for CCR7, giving a CD45RA+CCR7+ population that excluded TemRA cells. The donors were healthy, HIV-negative adults who had no recently reported acute infections or vaccinations. Every donor was a Caucasian adult living in Nashville, Tennessee, USA. Blood was collected by leukapheresis, and PBMCs were isolated by Ficoll-Histopaque density gradient centrifugation and then cryopreserved in liquid nitrogen vapor phase. Purity and quantity of every magnetically sorted T cell population were checked by analytical flow cytometry. Each sorted fraction had its genomic DNA isolated and then quantified by UV absorbance on a Nanodrop 2000c.

A word on this clone: It has no known antigen specificity. No much larger clonotype is one base removed from it; base qualities were not supplied.

Using the deep immunoSEQ assay, TCR CDR3 regions were amplified from genomic DNA by multiplex PCR. Extracted genomic DNA from each cell subset was spread evenly across all wells of several immunoSEQ 96-well plates, with each plate serving as a replicate. For sorted subsets, each replicate PCR was loaded with approximately 200 ng genomic DNA, equivalent to 25,000 to 35,000 T cell genomes. Purified libraries were measured with a Qubit 3.0 fluorometer, size-checked on a Bioanalyzer 2100, and measured again with the KAPA Library Quantification kit. Each immunoSEQ 96-well plate was sequenced on its own single-read 150-cycle Illumina NextSeq 550 flow cell. Concerning the study's data processing: The immunoSEQ output contained only junctional sequences without quality scores, so filtering could not match that applied to full-length reads. To assign V/J genes and CDR3, sequences were annotated against IMGT germline references using PyIR, a Python wrapper for IgBLAST v1.9. Any read was removed if the V/J assignment was weak (E-value above 1e-6), the CDR3 was missing, or the read contained stop codons, out-of-frame junctions, or ambiguous translated residues. V3J clonotypes were defined as sequences sharing an identical inferred V gene, J gene, and CDR3 amino acid sequence. Percentage overlap between repertoires was computed as shared unique clonotypes divided by the size of the smaller repertoire. Repertoire richness was assessed with RTK rarefaction, the Chao1 estimator, and Recon v2.1 estimates of unobserved clonotypes. Generation probabilities for all TCRbeta clonotypes obtained by the gDNA method from several donors were computed using OLGA. TCRdb mirrors the immuneACCESS table, restricted to in-frame sequences. Some clones are absent from its copies; in checked studies, under half trace to an unresolved V gene, and the reason for the others is unknown. V and J calls and clone size are those listed in that table; D and trimming were worked out from the DNA. The sample has about 2,100,000 clones on record, 85% to 95% of them singletons. The ten largest clones take up more than 1.5% of the sample.

The sequence was collected from a man aged 18-30 years in good health. Some clones in this sample may be carry-over from other donors' samples. Sequencing was performed on naive CD8+ T cells from PBMCs. Read against the paper, the sample's cell subset or site label means: CD45RA+CCR7+. This chain joins TRBV28 to TRBJ1-2; 7 of the junction bases match TRBD1. The CDR3 has the sequence CASSPGTEYGYTF. The nucleotides are TGTGCCAGCAGTCCAGGGACAGAGTATGGCTACACCTTC.